This T cell receptor beta chain was recorded in a study of beta chain features in type 1 diabetes. About the study: Researchers looked at about 110 million sorted cells across all samples.

Concerning this clone: Its antigen is not known.

General study points: Junctions at VDJ sites from type 1 diabetes patients had fewer insertions and more deletions.

Blood was collected once per donor into heparin, averaging roughly 110 mL. The CDR3 contains 14 residues. Germline lookup yields CDR1 KGHSH and CDR2 LQKENI. V dropped 5 bases and J dropped 7 bases, with 15 bases sitting between them. Every isolated RNA sample was fully reverse transcribed, so sequencing captured expressed TCRB transcripts. TCRdb's table, derived via immunoSEQ multiplex PCR, lists solely in-frame clones and lacks some. The table shows some 410,000 clones, with approximately 10% occurring only once. The TCR comes from a woman aged 18-30 years in good health. Sequenced material: naive CD4+ T cells from blood. The V call is TRBV18, the J call TRBJ2-1; D may match TRBD1 or TRBD2 (5 bases each). CDR3 nucleotides: TGTGCCAGCTCAACCGGGACCCGGGAAAATGAGCAGTTCTTC. Translating it yields CASSTGTRENEQFF.